This paragraph covers one T cell receptor beta chain sequence. Its antigen is currently unknown. CDR3 length: 14 amino acids. V lost 4 bases, J lost 4 bases, and 4 bases stayed unmatched. Germline assignment: CDR1 SGHRS and CDR2 YFSETQ. TCRdb's copy holds only in-frame clones and misses some; the assay was immunoSEQ multiplex PCR. Seen here are some 300,000 clones, around 67% observed once, and the top ten hold roughly 10%. The sample is drawn from a study of shared clonotypes between healthy human individuals. Study findings and constraints: Donor clonotype sharing was expected to depend on sequencing depth. The researchers took only blood, and tissue repertoires probably look different.

The sequenced sample consisted of memory CD4+ T cells sorted from blood. Sample subset: CD45RA-negative fraction. The rearrangement uses TRBV5-1 and TRBJ1-4; 7 nucleotides align to TRBD1. The TCR sequence derives from a young man in good health. The CDR3 spells CASSPRDSNEKLFF. The CDR3 region has the DNA TGCGCCAGCAGCCCCCGGGACAGTAATGAAAAACTGTTTTTT.